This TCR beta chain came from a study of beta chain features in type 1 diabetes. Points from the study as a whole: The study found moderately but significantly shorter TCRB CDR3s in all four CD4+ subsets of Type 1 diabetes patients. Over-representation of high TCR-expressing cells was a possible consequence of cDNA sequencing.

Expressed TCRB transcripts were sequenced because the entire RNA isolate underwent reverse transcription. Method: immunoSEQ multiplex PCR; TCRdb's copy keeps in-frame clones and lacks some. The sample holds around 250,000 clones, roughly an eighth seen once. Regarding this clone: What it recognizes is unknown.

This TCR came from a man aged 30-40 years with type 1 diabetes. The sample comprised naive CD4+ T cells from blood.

Written as DNA, the CDR3 is TGTGCCAGCAGCCTCGGGACAGGGGACGAAGCTTTCTTT. Its protein product is CASSLGTGDEAFF. This chain joins TRBV7-9 and TRBJ1-1; the match to TRBD1 covers 10 bases. V trimming: 5 bases; J trimming: 8 bases; junction bases outside the gene matches: 5. Germline CDR1 and CDR2: SEHNR and FQNEAQ (reference sequence). The CDR3 spans 13 residues.